This T cell receptor beta chain was found in a study of T cell repertoires in cytomegalovirus infection. For the study at large: Well-studied HLA-B-restricted epitopes and recently identified HLA-C-restricted epitopes of CMV were both used in the study. A matching HLA type, together with CMV infection, was signaled by public TCR beta signatures.

With respect to this clonotype: Antigen specificity is unknown.

The germline V gene has CDR1 MNHNS and CDR2 SASEGT. The CDR3 sequence is 14 residues long. Between the trimmed V and J ends, which lost 2 bases and 5 bases, there was a span of 10 bases. MiXCR, applied by TCRdb to the reads, yields one record per CDR3 protein. Among around 710,000 distinct CDR3 sequences, 25% to 30% were seen once, and the ten largest hold about an eighth. The sequence derives from a human donor in good health (CMV status not recorded). Some clones in this sample may be carry-over from other donors' samples. The source material was cultured CD8+ T cells from PBMCs, sampled from culture after CMV antigen stimulation. This chain links TRBV6-1 with TRBJ1-5; D is unclear. The CDR3 DNA follows: TGTGCCAGCAGTGAACTAGTATGGGATCAGCCCCAGCATTTT. This encodes CASSELVWDQPQHF.